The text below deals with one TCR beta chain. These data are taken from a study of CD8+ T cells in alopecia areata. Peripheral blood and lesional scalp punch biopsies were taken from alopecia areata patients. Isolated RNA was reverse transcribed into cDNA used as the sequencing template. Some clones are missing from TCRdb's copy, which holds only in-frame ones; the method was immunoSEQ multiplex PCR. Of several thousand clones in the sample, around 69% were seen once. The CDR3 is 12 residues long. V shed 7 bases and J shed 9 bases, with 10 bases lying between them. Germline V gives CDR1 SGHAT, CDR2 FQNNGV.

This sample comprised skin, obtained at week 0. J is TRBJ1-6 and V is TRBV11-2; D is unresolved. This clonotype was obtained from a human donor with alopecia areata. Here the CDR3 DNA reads TGTGCCAGCAACCCCGTGGGTTCACCCCTCCACTTT. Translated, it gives CASNPVGSPLHF. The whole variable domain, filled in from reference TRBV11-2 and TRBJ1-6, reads EAGVAQSPRYKIIEKRQSVAFWCNPISGHATLYWYQQILGQGPKLLIQFQNNGVVDDSQLPKDRFSAERLKGVDSTLKIQPAKLEDSAVYLCASNPVGSPLHFGNGTRLTVT.